The subject of this entry is one TCR beta chain. Its cognate antigen is unknown. This sample was taken from a study of T-cell memory formation after mild COVID-19. General study results and limits: CD4+ contracting clones lay mainly in CM and EM, CD8+ ones in EMRA. Day 37-peaking second-wave clones had unconfirmed SARS-CoV-2 specificity.

TCR alpha and TCR beta cDNA libraries carrying sample barcodes and UMIs came from 5'RACE with constant-segment primers. TCRdb analysed the 5' RACE reads with MiXCR anew, one entry per CDR3 protein. Among 450,000 or so distinct CDR3 sequences listed, around a quarter were seen once. There are 16 residues in the CDR3. The V and J ends lost 7 bases and 0 bases, in that order; junction bases with no gene match: 6. This sequence originates from an adult woman who had mild COVID-19 (a few samples of this study predate the infection). Cell type and time point are not known. Sequences were obtained from PBMCs or a T cell subset sorted from them (not recorded which). This chain uses TRBV12-3 or TRBV12-4 with TRBJ1-4; 9 nucleotides line up with TRBD1. The CDR3, as DNA: TGTGCCAGCATCAGGAGACAGGGGGCAACTAATGAAAAACTGTTTTTT. Residues: CASIRRQGATNEKLFF.